Listed below are T cell receptor beta chains from one sample, sequenced in a study of Graves' ophthalmopathy and Graves' hyperthyroidism. Each CDR3 protein is one row after TCRdb ran MiXCR on the multiplex PCR reads. The repertoire includes around 1.1 million distinct CDR3 sequences, 36% of them detected once, and 11% sits in the top ten. The sequencing sample was made of peripheral blood or thyroid tissue (not recorded which). Receptors originate from an adult man with Graves' hyperthyroidism. The CDR3 runs from the conserved cysteine through the conserved F or W. D genes are given only for firm matches. Where a row states a size, it is once, few, many or the class of an expanded clone; other rows omit it.

v_call: TRBV7-2
j_call: TRBJ2-3
d_call: -
clone_size: few
cdr3_nt: TGTGCCAGCAGCCTCCAGGGGTCAGTGGCGCAGTATTTT
cdr3_aa: CASSLQGSVAQYF

v_call: TRBV24-1
j_call: TRBJ2-2
d_call: TRBD2
clone_size: many
cdr3_nt: TGTGCCACCAGTGATTTGAGTACTCGCGGGAGGAACACCGGGGAGCTGTTTTTT
cdr3_aa: CATSDLSTRGRNTGELFF

v_call: TRBV12-3/TRBV12-4
j_call: TRBJ1-3
d_call: -
clone_size: -
cdr3_nt: TGTGCCAGCAGTTCGCCGGGACACCCAAGCTCTGGAAACACCATATATTTT
cdr3_aa: CASSSPGHPSSGNTIYF

v_call: TRBV6-5
j_call: TRBJ2-5
d_call: TRBD2
clone_size: once
cdr3_nt: TGTGCCAGTATCCCTCGGACTAGCGGGGGGGACAGGGAAGAGACCCAGTACTTC
cdr3_aa: CASIPRTSGGDREETQYF

v_call: TRBV29-1
j_call: TRBJ2-3
d_call: -
clone_size: once
cdr3_nt: TGCAGCGCCTCCACAATGACCAGCACAGATACGCAGTATTTT
cdr3_aa: CSASTMTSTDTQYF

v_call: TRBV15
j_call: TRBJ2-6
d_call: -
clone_size: -
cdr3_nt: TGTGCCACCAGCAGTGAAAACAGGGCTGGGGCCAACGTCCTGACTTTC
cdr3_aa: CATSSENRAGANVLTF

v_call: TRBV14
j_call: TRBJ2-2
d_call: TRBD1
clone_size: few
cdr3_nt: TGTGCCAGCAGCCCCCCGGACAGGGACACCGGGGAGCTGTTTTTT
cdr3_aa: CASSPPDRDTGELFF

v_call: TRBV18
j_call: TRBJ1-1
d_call: -
clone_size: -
cdr3_nt: TGTGCCAGCTCACAGTGGGGAGCTCGGGCTTTCTTT
cdr3_aa: CASSQWGARAFF

v_call: TRBV11-3
j_call: TRBJ1-1
d_call: -
clone_size: -
cdr3_nt: TGTGCCAGCAGCTTAGGAGAGACCACTGAAGCTTTCTTT
cdr3_aa: CASSLGETTEAFF

v_call: TRBV6-5
j_call: TRBJ2-7
d_call: -
clone_size: few
cdr3_nt: TGTGCCAGCTGGGACGGGACCTACGAGCAGTACTTC
cdr3_aa: CASWDGTYEQYF

v_call: TRBV29-1
j_call: TRBJ2-5
d_call: -
clone_size: -
cdr3_nt: TGCAGCGTTGTGACCCTAACTAGAATTGGGACTCCCCAGTACTTC
cdr3_aa: CSVVTLTRIGTPQYF

v_call: TRBV7-3
j_call: TRBJ2-2
d_call: TRBD2
clone_size: -
cdr3_nt: TGTGCCAGCAGCCCTCGGACTAGCGGGAAAACCGGGGAGCTGTTTTTT
cdr3_aa: CASSPRTSGKTGELFF

v_call: TRBV2
j_call: TRBJ2-3
d_call: TRBD2
clone_size: -
cdr3_nt: TGTGCCAGCAGTTTTCTAGCGGGGGGAGATACGCAGTATTTT
cdr3_aa: CASSFLAGGDTQYF

v_call: TRBV7-8
j_call: TRBJ2-5
d_call: TRBD2
clone_size: many
cdr3_nt: TGTGCCAGCAACCCAAACCCGAGCGGGAGAGGCGAGACCCAGTACTTC
cdr3_aa: CASNPNPSGRGETQYF

v_call: TRBV20-1
j_call: TRBJ2-6
d_call: TRBD1
clone_size: -
cdr3_nt: TGCAGTGCTAGACAGGGGGATAACTCTGGGGCCAACGTCCTGACTTTC
cdr3_aa: CSARQGDNSGANVLTF

v_call: TRBV25-1
j_call: TRBJ1-5
d_call: TRBD1
clone_size: many
cdr3_nt: TGTGCCAGTACGACAGGGGAGCATCAGCCCCAGCATTTT
cdr3_aa: CASTTGEHQPQHF

v_call: TRBV7-2
j_call: TRBJ2-6
d_call: -
clone_size: many
cdr3_nt: TGTGCCAGCAGCTTAGCTCTCTCTGGGGCCAACGTCCTGACTTTC
cdr3_aa: CASSLALSGANVLTF

v_call: TRBV2
j_call: TRBJ2-2
d_call: TRBD1
clone_size: many
cdr3_nt: TGTGCCAGCAACTGGGGACAGGGGGCGACCGGGGAGCTGTTTTTT
cdr3_aa: CASNWGQGATGELFF

v_call: TRBV7-6
j_call: TRBJ2-7
d_call: -
clone_size: many
cdr3_nt: TGTGCCAGCAGCCTTCAAACCCGGGACTCAAAGGGGGAGCAGTACTTC
cdr3_aa: CASSLQTRDSKGEQYF

v_call: TRBV4-1
j_call: TRBJ1-6
d_call: -
clone_size: few
cdr3_nt: TGCGCCAGCAGCCGAGGGACGGATTATTATAATTCACCCCTCCACTTT
cdr3_aa: CASSRGTDYYNSPLHF

v_call: TRBV20-1
j_call: TRBJ2-7
d_call: TRBD2
clone_size: -
cdr3_nt: TGCAGTGCGAGATTAGCGGGAGGGCCGCTCTACGAGCAGTACTTC
cdr3_aa: CSARLAGGPLYEQYF

v_call: TRBV24-1
j_call: TRBJ2-5
d_call: -
clone_size: -
cdr3_nt: TGTGCCACCAGTGATTTTGGCGGGGAGACCCAGTACTTC
cdr3_aa: CATSDFGGETQYF

v_call: TRBV18
j_call: TRBJ2-7
d_call: -
clone_size: few
cdr3_nt: TGTGCCAGCTCCCCTGAGGACGGCGGGATCGAGCAGTACTTC
cdr3_aa: CASSPEDGGIEQYF

v_call: TRBV9
j_call: TRBJ2-7
d_call: TRBD2
clone_size: many
cdr3_nt: TGTGCCAGTAGCGGGGGGGATCTAGGCGAGCAGTACTTC
cdr3_aa: CASSGGDLGEQYF

v_call: TRBV7-9
j_call: TRBJ1-4
d_call: -
clone_size: many
cdr3_nt: TGTGCCAGCAGCGATCCGGGACATCCTTTGTTT
cdr3_aa: CASSDPGHPLF

v_call: TRBV5-4
j_call: TRBJ1-4
d_call: -
clone_size: -
cdr3_nt: TGTGCCAGCAAAAGAGAGTTGAACCAAGAAAAACTGTTTTTT
cdr3_aa: CASKRELNQEKLFF

v_call: TRBV7-8
j_call: TRBJ2-7
d_call: TRBD1
clone_size: few
cdr3_nt: TGTGCCAGCAACCGGGACAGGGTGACCTACGAGCAGTACTTC
cdr3_aa: CASNRDRVTYEQYF

v_call: TRBV2
j_call: TRBJ2-5
d_call: -
clone_size: few
cdr3_nt: TGTGCCAGCAGTGACTGGGGTCGGCAGACCCAGTACTTC
cdr3_aa: CASSDWGRQTQYF

v_call: TRBV4-2
j_call: TRBJ2-7
d_call: -
clone_size: once
cdr3_nt: TGTGCCAGCAGCCAAATGGAGGATTCTGACTACGAGCAGTACTTC
cdr3_aa: CASSQMEDSDYEQYF

v_call: TRBV9
j_call: TRBJ2-7
d_call: -
clone_size: few
cdr3_nt: TGTGCCAGCAGCGTAGCGACAGGTAGCTCCTACGAGCAGTACTTC
cdr3_aa: CASSVATGSSYEQYF

v_call: TRBV2
j_call: TRBJ2-7
d_call: -
clone_size: many
cdr3_nt: TGCGCCAGCAGCTTGCCGTACGAGCAGTACTTC
cdr3_aa: CASSLPYEQYF

v_call: TRBV30
j_call: TRBJ1-1
d_call: -
clone_size: few
cdr3_nt: TGTGCCTGGAGTGTACGGTTTGAGGGAAACACTGAAGCTTTCTTT
cdr3_aa: CAWSVRFEGNTEAFF

v_call: TRBV28
j_call: TRBJ2-5
d_call: -
clone_size: few
cdr3_nt: TGTGCCAGCAGTTCCCAGACAGAATTTCGACTAGTCGGCGACGAGACCCAGTACTTC
cdr3_aa: CASSSQTEFRLVGDETQYF

v_call: TRBV29-1
j_call: TRBJ2-2
d_call: -
clone_size: many
cdr3_nt: TGCAGCGTTGCTCAGGCCACCGGGGAGCTGTTTTTT
cdr3_aa: CSVAQATGELFF

v_call: TRBV12-3/TRBV12-4
j_call: TRBJ2-5
d_call: -
clone_size: few
cdr3_nt: TGTGCCAGCAGTTTGGGTTGGCTCCAAGAGACCCAGTACTTC
cdr3_aa: CASSLGWLQETQYF

v_call: TRBV7-2
j_call: TRBJ2-7
d_call: -
clone_size: -
cdr3_nt: TGCGCCAGCAGCCCGACAGTTATGCCCGAGCAGTACTTC
cdr3_aa: CASSPTVMPEQYF

v_call: TRBV10-3
j_call: TRBJ1-2
d_call: -
clone_size: -
cdr3_nt: TGTGCCATCAGGGGGGTCCTGGATGGCTACACCTTC
cdr3_aa: CAIRGVLDGYTF

v_call: TRBV7-9
j_call: TRBJ2-5
d_call: -
clone_size: many
cdr3_nt: TGTGCCAGCAGCCCAACGATAGGGAAAGAGACCCAGTACTTC
cdr3_aa: CASSPTIGKETQYF

v_call: TRBV19
j_call: TRBJ1-5
d_call: -
clone_size: many
cdr3_nt: TGTGCCAGTAGTCCAGGCCTATCTAATCAGCCCCAGCATTTT
cdr3_aa: CASSPGLSNQPQHF

v_call: TRBV7-2
j_call: TRBJ1-2
d_call: -
clone_size: few
cdr3_nt: TGTGCCAGCAGTTCCCAGGGAATTAACTATGGCTACACCTTC
cdr3_aa: CASSSQGINYGYTF

v_call: TRBV7-8
j_call: TRBJ2-2
d_call: -
clone_size: -
cdr3_nt: TGTGCCTGGAGGCCTGAGGGTCGCACCGGGGAGCTGTTTTTT
cdr3_aa: CAWRPEGRTGELFF